This is a list of T cell receptor beta chains from one sample in a study of identical twins. TCRdb analysed the 5' RACE reads with MiXCR anew, one entry per CDR3 protein. Here the sample spans approximately 530,000 distinct CDR3 sequences, around 22% being singletons. These data are also associated with another study on yellow fever vaccine responses in identical twins.

The sequenced material came from CD4+ T cells sorted from blood. The receptor source for this set is a woman under 30 in good health. Both conserved end residues are part of each CDR3. D genes are given only for firm matches. Clone size is not always given. Where it is, it says once, few, many or a class for expanded clones.

>TRBD2|13|TRBV20-1|few|TRBJ2-1
TGCAGTGCTAGGGGGTTCCTAGCGGGGGGTCTGTTCTTC
CSARGFLAGGLFF
>TRBD2|16|TRBV5-1|few|TRBJ2-1
TGCGCCAGCAGCTTTGGCGGGAGTGGATCCTACAATGAGCAGTTCTTC
CASSFGGSGSYNEQFF
>NA|13|TRBV29-1|many|TRBJ2-5
TGCAGCGTTGGACAGGCGGGGAGAGAGACCCAGTACTTC
CSVGQAGRETQYF
>NA|15|TRBV28|NA|TRBJ1-5
TGTGCCAGCAGTTTATGGGGATCCGGCAATCAGCCCCAGCATTTT
CASSLWGSGNQPQHF
>NA|15|TRBV5-1|NA|TRBJ2-1
TGCGCCAGCAGCTTGGGGTCGGGGACGGCTAATGAGCAGTTCTTC
CASSLGSGTANEQFF
>NA|11|TRBV12-3/TRBV12-4|NA|TRBJ2-2
TGTGCCAGCAGTCCCGGCGGGGAGCTGTTTTTT
CASSPGGELFF
>NA|16|TRBV7-9|NA|TRBJ2-3
TGTGCCAGCAGCTTCAACCGAAGGACTGGGACAGATACGCAGTATTTT
CASSFNRRTGTDTQYF
>NA|13|TRBV5-8|few|TRBJ2-3
TGTGCCAGCAGCGGTGCTAGCACAGATACGCAGTATTTT
CASSGASTDTQYF
>TRBD2|15|TRBV5-1|NA|TRBJ2-7
TGCGCCAGCAGCTTGCCCGGGACTAGCTCCTACGAGCAGTACTTC
CASSLPGTSSYEQYF
>TRBD1|17|TRBV7-2|NA|TRBJ2-3
TGTGCCAGCACCCCTAGGGGGCTAGCAGGCGGCACAGATACGCAGTATTTT
CASTPRGLAGGTDTQYF
>NA|15|TRBV3-1|NA|TRBJ2-4
TGTGCCAGCAGCCAAGTCGTATTAAAGGGAAACATTCAGTACTTC
CASSQVVLKGNIQYF
>TRBD2|15|TRBV10-3|few|TRBJ2-1
TGTGCCATCAGTGAGTCGGCTAGCGGTAACAATGAGCAGTTCTTC
CAISESASGNNEQFF
>NA|16|TRBV4-1|many|TRBJ1-5
TGCGCCAGCAGCCAAGACACAGGGAATAGCAATCAGCCCCAGCATTTT
CASSQDTGNSNQPQHF
>NA|16|TRBV5-1|NA|TRBJ2-1
TGCGCCAGCAGCCTGGTCGGACAGCGCGGCTACAATGAGCAGTTCTTC
CASSLVGQRGYNEQFF
>TRBD2|15|TRBV5-1|few|TRBJ2-1
TGCGCCAGCAGCGACTCCGGGACTATGAAAAATGAGCAGTTCTTC
CASSDSGTMKNEQFF
>TRBD2|16|TRBV4-2|NA|TRBJ2-7
TGTGCCAGCAGCCAAGAAGGTAGCGGGAGTGGCTACGAGCAGTACTTC
CASSQEGSGSGYEQYF
>TRBD2|16|TRBV2|NA|TRBJ2-7
TGTGCCAGCAGTGAATTTCCAACTAGCGGGGGGTACGTGCAGTACTTC
CASSEFPTSGGYVQYF